A selection of T cell receptor beta chains follows, all from one sample in a study of T cell changes during pregnancy in multiple sclerosis. Clones were read by immunoSEQ multiplex PCR, and TCRdb kept only the in-frame ones, dropping some. The sample consists of over 35,000 clones, around 91% of them appearing once. The sample consisted of CD4+ T cells from peripheral blood mononuclear cells, taken in the second trimester of pregnancy. Receptors originate from a female donor with multiple sclerosis, enrolled in a pregnancy study. The CDR3 runs from the conserved cysteine through the conserved F or W. The D gene is left open where the match is weak. Not all rows give a size; the values are once, few, many and, for expanded clones, a class.

TRBV6-6,TRBD1,TRBJ1-1,NA,15,TGTGCCAGCAGGGCAACAGGGGGCGCGGGCACTGAAGCTTTCTTT,CASRATGGAGTEAFF
TRBV2,NA,TRBJ2-5,NA,15,TGTGCCAGCACGGGGGTGCTAAGGAGTTTCGAGACCCAGTACTTC,CASTGVLRSFETQYF
TRBV18,NA,TRBJ2-7,NA,14,TGTGCCAGCTCACCAATCGAACTAGCCAACGAGCAGTACTTC,CASSPIELANEQYF
TRBV2,NA,TRBJ2-4,once,11,TGTGCCAGCAGTCAGACTAGTAGTCCGTACTTC,CASSQTSSPYF
TRBV2,TRBD2,TRBJ2-2,once,13,TGTGCCAGCACCCCGACTAGCGCCGGGGAGCTGTTTTTT,CASTPTSAGELFF
TRBV29-1,TRBD1,TRBJ2-1,NA,17,TGCAGCGTTGAAGAAGTGGAGGGACAGGGTTACTACAATGAGCAGTTCTTC,CSVEEVEGQGYYNEQFF
TRBV7-2,TRBD1,TRBJ2-7,NA,14,TGTGCCAGCAGCCCCGGGACAGGGGGTAGCGAGCAGTACTTC,CASSPGTGGSEQYF
TRBV7-2,NA,TRBJ1-1,NA,15,TGTGCCAGCAGCCCAAACTCAGGGATTTCCACTGAAGCTTTCTTT,CASSPNSGISTEAFF
TRBV30,NA,TRBJ1-1,NA,14,TGTGCCTGGAAAGCCGCGCAGGGAGGAACTGAAGCTTTCTTT,CAWKAAQGGTEAFF
TRBV6-5,TRBD2,TRBJ2-7,NA,13,TGTGCCAGCAGCGCGGGAGGGCCCAGCGAGCAGTACTTC,CASSAGGPSEQYF
TRBV27,TRBD1,TRBJ1-1,NA,15,TGTGCCAGCAAGGATAATAGGGGGCTGAACACTGAAGCTTTCTTT,CASKDNRGLNTEAFF
TRBV28,NA,TRBJ2-7,NA,18,TGTGCCAGCAGTCCCGGGTGGGGGGGCAGTCCAAACTCCTACGAGCAGTACTTC,CASSPGWGGSPNSYEQYF
TRBV5-4,TRBD2,TRBJ2-7,NA,15,TGTGCCAGCAGCACCGGACTAGCGAGCTCCTACGAGCAGTACTTC,CASSTGLASSYEQYF
TRBV18,TRBD1,TRBJ1-1,NA,15,TGTGCCAGCTCACCACCGGACAGGGGGAACACTGAAGCTTTCTTT,CASSPPDRGNTEAFF
TRBV13,TRBD2,TRBJ2-5,NA,16,TGTGCCAGCAGCTTCGCTAGCGGGAGGCCTCAAGAGACCCAGTACTTC,CASSFASGRPQETQYF
TRBV19,TRBD2,TRBJ2-1,NA,15,TGTGCCAGTAGTAACAGCGGGAGGAACTACAATGAGCAGTTCTTC,CASSNSGRNYNEQFF
TRBV5-4,TRBD2,TRBJ2-7,once,15,TGTGCCAGCAGCTTGGGACTAGCGGGAGCCGACGAGCAGTACTTC,CASSLGLAGADEQYF
TRBV28,TRBD1,TRBJ2-7,NA,13,TGTGCCAGCCGGACAGGGGTCTCCTACGAGCAGTACTTC,CASRTGVSYEQYF
TRBV11-2,NA,TRBJ2-7,NA,14,TGTGCCAGCAGCTTAATTGCGGGTTCCTACGAGCAGTACTTC,CASSLIAGSYEQYF
TRBV7-2,NA,TRBJ1-4,once,15,TGTGCCAGCAGCTCTACAGGGACGGCTAATGAAAAACTGTTTTTT,CASSSTGTANEKLFF
TRBV5-8,NA,TRBJ1-2,NA,14,TGTGCCAGCAGCTTTCTCCAGGGTCTGAGTGGCTACACCTTC,CASSFLQGLSGYTF
TRBV11-1,TRBD1,TRBJ2-2,NA,16,TGTGCCAGCAGCCCCCGGACAGGGAAGAACACCGGGGAGCTGTTTTTT,CASSPRTGKNTGELFF
TRBV6-5,TRBD2,TRBJ2-1,NA,12,TGTGCCACCGGTACGGTAGCGGGATACAACTTCTTC,CATGTVAGYNFF
TRBV27,TRBD2,TRBJ2-3,NA,16,TGTGCCAGCAGTTTCCTGACTAGCGGCAACACAGATACGCAGTATTTT,CASSFLTSGNTDTQYF
TRBV7-8,NA,TRBJ1-1,NA,14,TGTGCCAGCAGCTTATCCTCAGCGAACGCAGAAGCTTTCTTT,CASSLSSANAEAFF
TRBV5-1,TRBD1,TRBJ1-4,NA,15,TGCGCCAGCAGCGCCAAGGGGGCCCCTAATGAAAAACTGTTTTTT,CASSAKGAPNEKLFF
TRBV6-5,NA,TRBJ2-2,once,16,TGTGCCAGCAGTTACTCTCCAGCGGGGAACACCGGGGAGCTGTTTTTT,CASSYSPAGNTGELFF
TRBV6-5,TRBD2,TRBJ2-7,NA,15,TGTGCCAGCAGTTCGCTAGCGGGGAGCTCCTACGAGCAGTACTTC,CASSSLAGSSYEQYF
TRBV12-1,NA,TRBJ2-1,NA,15,TGTGCCAGCAGCCCTCCGGCCCAGGGGGGTGGTGAGCAGTTCTTC,CASSPPAQGGGEQFF
TRBV7-6,NA,TRBJ1-1,NA,13,TGTGCCACTTCCTCGGGTCCGAACACTGAAGCTTTCTTT,CATSSGPNTEAFF
TRBV5-1,NA,TRBJ2-5,NA,15,TGCGCCAGCAGCTTGGGGGCGGGGCACCAAGAGACCCAGTACTTC,CASSLGAGHQETQYF
TRBV5-6,NA,TRBJ2-2,NA,12,TGTGCCAGCAGCGCTCGGGGTCGGGAGCTGTTTTTT,CASSARGRELFF
TRBV19,TRBD2,TRBJ2-1,NA,15,TGTGCCAGTAGTGAAAGCGGGAGGGCCTTGGGTGAGCAGTTCTTC,CASSESGRALGEQFF
TRBV6-1,TRBD2,TRBJ2-5,NA,17,TGTGCCAGCAGTGACAGGGGAAGCGGGAGGCTCGTGGGGACCCAGTACTTC,CASSDRGSGRLVGTQYF
TRBV6-6,NA,TRBJ1-5,few,13,TGTGCCAGCAGAAGAGGGCTCAATCAGCCCCAGCATTTT,CASRRGLNQPQHF
TRBV14,NA,TRBJ1-1,NA,14,TGTGCCAGCAGCCAAGAGGCCACCTCTTCGGAAGCTTTCTTT,CASSQEATSSEAFF
TRBV10-3,NA,TRBJ2-4,NA,16,TGTGCCATCAGTGAGGGGGTAGCGAGAGCCAAAAACATTCAGTACTTC,CAISEGVARAKNIQYF
TRBV6-5,TRBD1,TRBJ1-2,NA,12,TGTGCCAGCAGTTCTGACAGGGCTGGCTACACCTTC,CASSSDRAGYTF
TRBV5-1,TRBD1,TRBJ2-5,NA,15,TGCGCCAGCAGCTTGGCCGGGACAGCTAAAGAGACCCAGTACTTC,CASSLAGTAKETQYF
TRBV6-5,TRBD1,TRBJ2-7,NA,15,TGTGCCAGCAGTTACGGGGGGACAGGGAGCTACGAGCAGTACTTC,CASSYGGTGSYEQYF
TRBV20-1,TRBD1,TRBJ1-2,NA,10,TGCAGGGGGACAGGGGGCGAACGCACCTTC,CRGTGGERTF
TRBV5-4,TRBD2,TRBJ2-3,once,19,TGTGCCAGCAGCGATCGTAGCCCATCCCCGGGACTAGACACAGATACGCAGTATTTT,CASSDRSPSPGLDTDTQYF
TRBV7-9,NA,TRBJ2-1,NA,14,TGTGCCAGCAGCTTAGTTCCGGGACAACATGAGCAGTTCTTC,CASSLVPGQHEQFF
TRBV5-4,TRBD2,TRBJ2-3,NA,17,TGTGCCAGCAGCTTGGATAGACTAGCGGGCCTCACAGATACGCAGTATTTT,CASSLDRLAGLTDTQYF
TRBV7-2,NA,TRBJ2-1,NA,14,TGTGCCAGCAGCTTAGCGCGTCCCAACAATGAGCAGTTCTTC,CASSLARPNNEQFF
TRBV2,NA,TRBJ2-1,NA,15,TGTGCCAGCAGTGAGGCAGGGTTAGAGAGATATGAGCAGTTCTTC,CASSEAGLERYEQFF
TRBV4-1,TRBD1,TRBJ1-4,NA,15,TGCGCCAGCAGCCAACAAGGGACAGCAAGGGAAAAACTGTTTTTT,CASSQQGTAREKLFF
TRBV5-8,NA,TRBJ1-5,NA,15,TGTGCCAGCAGCTTGGTAGTGCATAACAATCAGCCCCAGCATTTT,CASSLVVHNNQPQHF
TRBV25-1,TRBD1,TRBJ2-6,NA,15,TGTGCCAGCAGTGCAACAGGGGCTGGGGCCAACGTCCTGACTTTC,CASSATGAGANVLTF
TRBV15,TRBD2,TRBJ2-3,NA,15,TGTGCCACCAGCAAGGGCGGGAGTACACAAGATACGCAGTATTTT,CATSKGGSTQDTQYF
TRBV5-5,TRBD1,TRBJ2-7,NA,13,TGTGCCAGCAGCAGACAGGGATTCCACGAGCAGTACTTC,CASSRQGFHEQYF